This TCR beta chain was retrieved from a study of shared clonotypes between healthy human individuals. In this sample, this clone turned up once. Repertoires were generated with immunoSEQ multiplex PCR, while TCRdb's copy carries only in-frame clones and drops some. This repertoire shows about 490,000 clones, roughly 80% found once; its top ten account for 9.5% to 15%. The trim removed 2 bases at V and 7 bases at J, leaving 7 bases unmatched. The CDR3 loop spans 15 amino acids. Germline loops: CDR1 MNHEY, CDR2 SVGAGI. This chain joins TRBV6-5 and TRBJ2-7; 11 nucleotides agree with TRBD2. This TCR was sampled from a woman between 40 and 55 years old in good health. Some clones in this sample may be carry-over from other donors' samples. The sequenced sample was PBMCs. The CDR3 sequence: CASSYQLAGEGEQYF. Here the CDR3 DNA reads TGTGCCAGCAGTTACCAACTAGCGGGAGAGGGTGAGCAGTACTTC.